A selection of T cell receptor beta chains follows, all from one sample in a study of vaccination and CD4 T cells after COVID-19. These receptors' targets are unknown. TCRdb itself ran the PCR reads through MiXCR, one entry per CDR3 protein. The sample shows about 15,000 distinct CDR3 sequences, 40% to 60% of them seen only once. The sequenced sample was CD4+ T cells from blood, cultured in vitro, obtained before SARS-CoV-2 vaccination. These receptors all stem from a human donor who had recovered from COVID-19. Both conserved end residues are part of each CDR3. Fields, in order: clone size, V gene, D gene, J gene, CDR3 protein, CDR3 DNA. The D gene is left open where the match is weak. Expanded clones get a size class; other rows say once, few or many, or leave the size out.

abundance: NA; v_gene: TRBV28; d_gene: NA; j_gene: TRBJ2-5; CDR3aa: CATDGDQPQETQYF; CDR3nt: TGTGCCACCGACGGGGACCAGCCACAAGAGACCCAGTACTTC
abundance: few; v_gene: TRBV12-3/TRBV12-4; d_gene: TRBD1; j_gene: TRBJ1-2; CDR3aa: CAGKTTGNYGYTF; CDR3nt: TGTGCCGGTAAAACGACAGGGAACTATGGCTACACCTTC
abundance: NA; v_gene: TRBV12-3/TRBV12-4; d_gene: TRBD1; j_gene: TRBJ1-2; CDR3aa: CASSRDRTFFYGYTF; CDR3nt: TGTGCCAGCAGTAGGGACAGGACTTTTTTCTATGGCTACACCTTC
abundance: few; v_gene: TRBV5-1; d_gene: TRBD1; j_gene: TRBJ1-2; CDR3aa: CASSLAGQGSYGYTF; CDR3nt: TGCGCCAGCAGCTTGGCGGGACAGGGCAGCTATGGCTACACCTTC
abundance: once; v_gene: TRBV20-1; d_gene: NA; j_gene: TRBJ2-1; CDR3aa: CSARDRVLWAGSEFF; CDR3nt: TGCAGTGCTAGAGATCGGGTCCTTTGGGCGGGCTCAGAGTTCTTC
abundance: NA; v_gene: TRBV5-4; d_gene: TRBD2; j_gene: TRBJ2-3; CDR3aa: CASRHASGSDTQYF; CDR3nt: TGTGCCAGCAGGCACGCTAGCGGGAGTGATACGCAGTATTTT
abundance: NA; v_gene: TRBV28; d_gene: NA; j_gene: TRBJ2-7; CDR3aa: CASGGFRRDEQYF; CDR3nt: TGTGCCAGCGGGGGATTTAGAAGAGACGAGCAGTACTTC
abundance: few; v_gene: TRBV5-4; d_gene: TRBD2; j_gene: TRBJ2-5; CDR3aa: CASSLGTSLETQYF; CDR3nt: TGTGCCAGCAGCTTAGGGACTAGCCTGGAGACCCAGTACTTC
abundance: NA; v_gene: TRBV28; d_gene: TRBD1; j_gene: TRBJ1-4; CDR3aa: CASSRDREKLFF; CDR3nt: TGTGCCAGCTCCAGGGACAGGGAAAAACTGTTTTTT
abundance: NA; v_gene: TRBV20-1; d_gene: NA; j_gene: TRBJ2-2; CDR3aa: CSARWGSSGELFF; CDR3nt: TGCAGTGCTCGATGGGGTAGCAGCGGGGAGCTGTTTTTT
abundance: NA; v_gene: TRBV5-1; d_gene: NA; j_gene: TRBJ2-5; CDR3aa: CASSFSGTQGETQYF; CDR3nt: TGCGCCAGCAGCTTTTCAGGGACGCAGGGGGAGACCCAGTACTTC
abundance: NA; v_gene: TRBV7-8; d_gene: TRBD1; j_gene: TRBJ1-5; CDR3aa: CASGLSGQVGQPQHF; CDR3nt: TGTGCCAGCGGCCTTAGCGGACAGGTGGGACAGCCCCAGCATTTT
abundance: few; v_gene: TRBV30; d_gene: NA; j_gene: TRBJ2-3; CDR3aa: CAWSSEATDTQYF; CDR3nt: TGTGCCTGGAGTTCGGAGGCGACAGATACGCAGTATTTT
abundance: NA; v_gene: TRBV15; d_gene: TRBD1; j_gene: TRBJ2-3; CDR3aa: CATPPGQANTDTQYF; CDR3nt: TGTGCCACCCCGCCGGGACAGGCCAACACAGATACGCAGTATTTT
abundance: NA; v_gene: TRBV5-4; d_gene: NA; j_gene: TRBJ1-1; CDR3aa: CASSRQVSNTEAFF; CDR3nt: TGTGCCAGCAGCCGACAGGTCTCTAACACTGAAGCTTTCTTT
abundance: once; v_gene: TRBV11-2; d_gene: NA; j_gene: TRBJ2-2; CDR3aa: CASSPRLWGTGELFF; CDR3nt: TGTGCCAGCAGCCCGCGCCTCTGGGGGACCGGGGAGCTGTTTTTT
abundance: NA; v_gene: TRBV7-9; d_gene: NA; j_gene: TRBJ1-5; CDR3aa: CASSLRTGGPQHF; CDR3nt: TGTGCCAGCAGCTTGAGGACTGGTGGGCCCCAGCATTTT
abundance: NA; v_gene: TRBV12-3/TRBV12-4; d_gene: TRBD2; j_gene: TRBJ2-7; CDR3aa: CASQEAGVSKQYF; CDR3nt: TGTGCCAGCCAGGAGGCGGGAGTTTCGAAGCAGTACTTC
abundance: NA; v_gene: TRBV19; d_gene: TRBD2; j_gene: TRBJ2-1; CDR3aa: CASSTGLFNEQFF; CDR3nt: TGTGCCAGTAGTACGGGACTATTCAATGAGCAGTTCTTC
abundance: few; v_gene: TRBV6-2/TRBV6-3; d_gene: NA; j_gene: TRBJ1-5; CDR3aa: CASSYGGAPSNQPQHF; CDR3nt: TGTGCCAGCAGTTACGGCGGGGCTCCTAGCAATCAGCCCCAGCATTTT
abundance: few; v_gene: TRBV30; d_gene: NA; j_gene: TRBJ1-5; CDR3aa: CAWNSGLANQPQHF; CDR3nt: TGTGCCTGGAATTCTGGCCTCGCAAATCAGCCCCAGCATTTT
abundance: NA; v_gene: TRBV2; d_gene: NA; j_gene: TRBJ1-2; CDR3aa: CASSPEGGAYTF; CDR3nt: TGTGCCAGCAGCCCAGAGGGAGGAGCCTACACCTTC
abundance: once; v_gene: TRBV11-2; d_gene: NA; j_gene: TRBJ2-5; CDR3aa: CASSSEETQYF; CDR3nt: TGTGCCAGCAGCTCCGAAGAGACCCAGTACTTC
abundance: NA; v_gene: TRBV5-4; d_gene: TRBD1; j_gene: TRBJ1-2; CDR3aa: CASSTQGQPYGYTF; CDR3nt: TGTGCCAGCAGCACTCAGGGACAGCCCTATGGCTACACCTTC
abundance: NA; v_gene: TRBV27; d_gene: NA; j_gene: TRBJ1-4; CDR3aa: CASSNPRDPNEKLFF; CDR3nt: TGTGCCAGCAGTAACCCTCGGGACCCGAATGAAAAACTGTTTTTT
abundance: NA; v_gene: TRBV7-2; d_gene: NA; j_gene: TRBJ2-7; CDR3aa: CASSLVGGTTYEQYF; CDR3nt: TGTGCCAGCAGCTTAGTGGGCGGAACAACCTACGAGCAGTACTTC
abundance: NA; v_gene: TRBV20-1; d_gene: NA; j_gene: TRBJ1-5; CDR3aa: CSARQSLGIHNQSQHF; CDR3nt: TGCAGTGCTAGACAGTCCCTCGGTATTCACAATCAGTCCCAGCATTTT
abundance: NA; v_gene: TRBV5-1; d_gene: TRBD1; j_gene: TRBJ2-7; CDR3aa: CASSPRDRVSYEQYF; CDR3nt: TGCGCCAGCAGTCCCCGGGACAGGGTATCCTACGAGCAGTACTTC
abundance: few; v_gene: TRBV6-1; d_gene: TRBD1; j_gene: TRBJ1-5; CDR3aa: CATDRVDQPQHF; CDR3nt: TGTGCCACTGACAGGGTGGATCAGCCCCAGCATTTT
abundance: NA; v_gene: TRBV6-1; d_gene: NA; j_gene: TRBJ1-5; CDR3aa: CASRDNQPQHF; CDR3nt: TGTGCCAGCAGGGATAATCAGCCCCAGCATTTT
abundance: NA; v_gene: TRBV7-2; d_gene: NA; j_gene: TRBJ2-1; CDR3aa: CASSLPGLGEQFF; CDR3nt: TGTGCCAGCAGCCTCCCAGGTCTTGGTGAGCAGTTCTTC
abundance: NA; v_gene: TRBV7-6; d_gene: TRBD2; j_gene: TRBJ2-7; CDR3aa: CASSIGGLAVHEQYF; CDR3nt: TGTGCCAGCAGCATAGGGGGACTAGCTGTCCACGAGCAGTACTTC
abundance: NA; v_gene: TRBV20-1; d_gene: NA; j_gene: TRBJ2-3; CDR3aa: CSAIDSGPGDTQYF; CDR3nt: TGCAGTGCTATCGATAGCGGTCCTGGGGATACGCAGTATTTT
abundance: NA; v_gene: TRBV2; d_gene: NA; j_gene: TRBJ2-4; CDR3aa: CASSPTPLLAKNIQYF; CDR3nt: TGTGCCAGCAGCCCTACTCCTTTACTTGCCAAAAACATTCAGTACTTC
abundance: NA; v_gene: TRBV6-1; d_gene: NA; j_gene: TRBJ2-2; CDR3aa: CASSTDGAPTGELFF; CDR3nt: TGTGCCAGCAGCACGGACGGCGCCCCAACCGGGGAGCTGTTTTTT
abundance: NA; v_gene: TRBV5-6; d_gene: TRBD1; j_gene: TRBJ2-3; CDR3aa: CASSLFRGRKSDTQYF; CDR3nt: TGTGCCAGCAGCTTGTTCAGGGGGCGTAAATCGGATACGCAGTATTTT
abundance: few; v_gene: TRBV6-1; d_gene: TRBD1; j_gene: TRBJ2-7; CDR3aa: CASSESTGTGDYEQYF; CDR3nt: TGTGCCAGCAGTGAATCAACCGGGACAGGAGACTACGAGCAGTACTTC
abundance: NA; v_gene: TRBV5-8; d_gene: TRBD2; j_gene: TRBJ2-1; CDR3aa: CASSLTSGHYNEQFF; CDR3nt: TGTGCCAGCAGCTTGACTAGCGGGCACTACAATGAGCAGTTCTTC
abundance: NA; v_gene: TRBV18; d_gene: NA; j_gene: TRBJ2-7; CDR3aa: CASSPSSDEQYF; CDR3nt: TGTGCCAGCTCACCATCCTCCGACGAGCAGTACTTC
abundance: few; v_gene: TRBV7-6; d_gene: TRBD2; j_gene: TRBJ2-5; CDR3aa: CASSFQLAGVGETQYF; CDR3nt: TGTGCCAGCAGCTTCCAGTTAGCGGGAGTGGGGGAGACCCAGTACTTC
abundance: few; v_gene: TRBV6-4; d_gene: NA; j_gene: TRBJ2-2; CDR3aa: CASSDLGSGELFF; CDR3nt: TGTGCCAGCAGTGACCTGGGTTCCGGGGAGCTGTTTTTT
abundance: few; v_gene: TRBV19; d_gene: TRBD1; j_gene: TRBJ1-5; CDR3aa: CASNRGQDQPQHF; CDR3nt: TGTGCCAGTAACAGGGGACAGGATCAGCCCCAGCATTTT
abundance: NA; v_gene: TRBV20-1; d_gene: NA; j_gene: TRBJ2-7; CDR3aa: CSARDGRPSASRYEQYF; CDR3nt: TGCAGTGCTAGAGATGGTCGGCCTTCGGCGAGCCGGTACGAGCAGTACTTC
abundance: NA; v_gene: TRBV19; d_gene: NA; j_gene: TRBJ2-6; CDR3aa: CASSIPFARRGSGANVLTF; CDR3nt: TGTGCCAGTAGTATCCCCTTCGCTAGGCGGGGCTCTGGGGCCAACGTCCTGACTTTC
abundance: NA; v_gene: TRBV7-9; d_gene: TRBD1; j_gene: TRBJ1-4; CDR3aa: CASSYTGGEKLFF; CDR3nt: TGTGCCAGCAGCTATACAGGGGGGGAAAAACTGTTTTTT
abundance: NA; v_gene: TRBV6-2/TRBV6-3; d_gene: NA; j_gene: TRBJ2-7; CDR3aa: CASSRGLLEQYF; CDR3nt: TGTGCCAGCAGCCGGGGTCTCCTGGAGCAGTACTTC
abundance: NA; v_gene: TRBV6-1; d_gene: TRBD2; j_gene: TRBJ2-2; CDR3aa: CATGRPGLAMRGGTGELFF; CDR3nt: TGTGCCACAGGGAGACCGGGACTAGCTATGAGGGGGGGCACCGGGGAGCTGTTTTTT
abundance: NA; v_gene: TRBV5-4; d_gene: TRBD1; j_gene: TRBJ1-3; CDR3aa: CASSTKTGGLDTIYF; CDR3nt: TGTGCCAGCAGTACGAAGACAGGGGGATTGGACACCATATATTTT
abundance: few; v_gene: TRBV6-1; d_gene: NA; j_gene: TRBJ1-5; CDR3aa: CASSRTEGQPQHF; CDR3nt: TGTGCCAGCAGTAGGACAGAAGGTCAGCCCCAGCATTTT
abundance: NA; v_gene: TRBV14; d_gene: TRBD2; j_gene: TRBJ2-1; CDR3aa: CASSQDQIWGTSIKPYNEQFF; CDR3nt: TGTGCCAGCAGCCAAGATCAGATTTGGGGGACTAGCATAAAACCCTACAATGAGCAGTTCTTC
abundance: NA; v_gene: TRBV12-3/TRBV12-4; d_gene: NA; j_gene: TRBJ1-2; CDR3aa: CASRAWGSYGYTF; CDR3nt: TGTGCCAGCAGGGCCTGGGGGTCGTATGGCTACACCTTC
abundance: few; v_gene: TRBV6-1; d_gene: NA; j_gene: TRBJ2-4; CDR3aa: CASSNGPGNIQYF; CDR3nt: TGTGCCAGCAGTAACGGTCCTGGAAACATTCAGTACTTC
abundance: NA; v_gene: TRBV5-5; d_gene: TRBD1; j_gene: TRBJ1-2; CDR3aa: CASSWSEGAEYGYTF; CDR3nt: TGTGCCAGCAGCTGGTCGGAGGGGGCTGAATATGGCTACACCTTC
abundance: NA; v_gene: TRBV5-1; d_gene: TRBD2; j_gene: TRBJ2-2; CDR3aa: CASSSSGQNTGELFF; CDR3nt: TGCGCCAGCAGCTCTAGCGGTCAGAACACCGGGGAGCTGTTTTTT
abundance: NA; v_gene: TRBV28; d_gene: NA; j_gene: TRBJ2-2; CDR3aa: CASSSPGGAGELFF; CDR3nt: TGTGCCAGCAGCTCCCCAGGGGGGGCCGGGGAGCTGTTTTTT
abundance: medium-sized; v_gene: TRBV6-2/TRBV6-3; d_gene: NA; j_gene: TRBJ2-2; CDR3aa: CASSYSPEGSGELFF; CDR3nt: TGTGCCAGCAGTTACTCCCCCGAGGGTAGCGGGGAGCTGTTTTTT
abundance: few; v_gene: TRBV11-1; d_gene: NA; j_gene: TRBJ2-6; CDR3aa: CASSLLPTDSGANVLTF; CDR3nt: TGTGCCAGCAGCTTATTACCCACAGACTCTGGGGCCAACGTCCTGACTTTC